This TCR beta chain comes out of a study of cytomegalovirus exposure and HLA in healthy donors. Study conclusions and caveats: Analysis performed later found 16,000 or so TCR beta sequences associated with HLA alleles at 0.05 false discovery rate. Researchers reportedly found TCR beta sequences accurately predicted most subjects' HLA-A and HLA-B alleles. Rarity characterized most TCR sequences, yet some public TCRs appeared in many donors.

V lost 1 base to trimming and J lost 4 bases, with 16 bases between them. Germline V gene lookup returns CDR1 SGHDN and CDR2 FVKESK. There are 16 residues in the CDR3. On this clone: What it binds is not known.

The PCR contained 60 Vbeta and 13 Jbeta primers. Method: immunoSEQ multiplex PCR; TCRdb's copy keeps in-frame clones and lacks some. Its listing shows tens of thousands of clones. The sequencing input was PBMCs. This chain links TRBV14 with TRBJ1-1, with no clear D. This TCR was sampled from a human donor in good health. CDR3 loop: CASSQGGLTRVTEAFF. The CDR3 DNA reads as TGTGCCAGCAGCCAAGGCGGGCTTACAAGGGTCACTGAAGCTTTCTTT.